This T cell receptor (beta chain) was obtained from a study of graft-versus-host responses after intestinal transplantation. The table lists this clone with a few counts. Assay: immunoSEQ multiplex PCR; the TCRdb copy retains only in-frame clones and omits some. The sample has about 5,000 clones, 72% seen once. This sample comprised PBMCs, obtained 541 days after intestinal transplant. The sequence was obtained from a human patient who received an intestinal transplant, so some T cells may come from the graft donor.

CDR3 DNA sequence: TGTGCCAGTAGTGTTTCGGTCGAGGGTGAAGCTTTCTTT. Encoded protein: CASSVSVEGEAFF. V is TRBV19 and J is TRBJ1-1; D is ambiguous. The CDR3 is made up of 13 amino acids. The germline CDR1 and CDR2 sequences are LNHDA and SQIVND (reference sequence). Trimming took off 5 bases at V and 7 bases at J, with 14 bases between the two ends. The whole variable domain, remainder taken from reference TRBV19 and TRBJ1-1, is DGGITQSPKYLFRKEGQNVTLSCEQNLNHDAMYWYRQDPGQGLRLIYYSQIVNDFQKGDIAEGYSVSREKKESFPLTVTSAQKNPTAFYLCASSVSVEGEAFFGQGTRLTVV.